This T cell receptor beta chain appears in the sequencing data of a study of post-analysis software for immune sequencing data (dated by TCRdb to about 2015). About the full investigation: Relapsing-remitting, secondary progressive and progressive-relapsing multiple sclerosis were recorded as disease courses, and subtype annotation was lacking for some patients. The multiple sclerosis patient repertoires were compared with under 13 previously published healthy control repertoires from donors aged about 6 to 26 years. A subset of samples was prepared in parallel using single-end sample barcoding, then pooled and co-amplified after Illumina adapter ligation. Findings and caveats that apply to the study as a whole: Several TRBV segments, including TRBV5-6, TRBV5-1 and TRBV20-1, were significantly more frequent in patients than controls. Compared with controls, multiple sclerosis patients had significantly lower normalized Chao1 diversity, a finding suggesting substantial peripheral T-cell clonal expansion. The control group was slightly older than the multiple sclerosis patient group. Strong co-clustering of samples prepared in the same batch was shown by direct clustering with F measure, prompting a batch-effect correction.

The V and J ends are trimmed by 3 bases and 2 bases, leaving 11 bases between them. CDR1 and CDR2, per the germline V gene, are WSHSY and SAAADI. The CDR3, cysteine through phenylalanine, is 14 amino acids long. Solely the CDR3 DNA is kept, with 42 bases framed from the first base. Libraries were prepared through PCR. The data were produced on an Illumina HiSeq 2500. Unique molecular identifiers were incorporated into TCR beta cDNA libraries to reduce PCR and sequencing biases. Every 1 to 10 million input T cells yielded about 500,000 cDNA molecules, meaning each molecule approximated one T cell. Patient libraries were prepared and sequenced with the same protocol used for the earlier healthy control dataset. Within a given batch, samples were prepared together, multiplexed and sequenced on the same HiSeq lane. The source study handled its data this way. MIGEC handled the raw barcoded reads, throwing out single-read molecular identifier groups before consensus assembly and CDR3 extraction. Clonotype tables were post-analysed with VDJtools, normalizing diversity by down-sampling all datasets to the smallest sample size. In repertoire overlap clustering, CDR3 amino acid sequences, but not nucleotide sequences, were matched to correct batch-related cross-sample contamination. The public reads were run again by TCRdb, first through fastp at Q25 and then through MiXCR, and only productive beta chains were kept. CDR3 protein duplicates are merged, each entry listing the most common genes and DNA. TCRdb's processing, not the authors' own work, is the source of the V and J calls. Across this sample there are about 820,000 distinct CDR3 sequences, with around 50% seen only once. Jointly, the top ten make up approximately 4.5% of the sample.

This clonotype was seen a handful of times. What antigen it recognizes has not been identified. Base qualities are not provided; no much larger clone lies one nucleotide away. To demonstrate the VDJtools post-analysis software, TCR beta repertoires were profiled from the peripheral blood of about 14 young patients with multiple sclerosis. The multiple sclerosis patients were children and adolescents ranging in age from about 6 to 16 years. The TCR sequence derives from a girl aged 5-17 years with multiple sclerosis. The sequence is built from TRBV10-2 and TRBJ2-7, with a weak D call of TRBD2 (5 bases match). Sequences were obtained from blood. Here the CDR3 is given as CASSDTEVTYEQYF. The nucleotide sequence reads TGCGCCAGCAGTGACACGGAGGTTACCTACGAGCAGTACTTC.